This T cell receptor (beta chain) was identified in a study of cytomegalovirus exposure and HLA in healthy donors. The study ran its PCR with 60 Vbeta and 13 Jbeta primers. Only in-frame clones appear in the TCRdb table, and some are missing; sequencing was by immunoSEQ multiplex PCR. This sample carries 150,000 to 200,000 clones, roughly four fifths of them seen once, and the ten largest clones take around 11%. The CDR3 length is 14 residues. Germline CDR1 GTSNPN, CDR2 SVGIG (reference sequence). V shed 1 base, J shed 0 bases, and the junction held 1 base outside the gene matches. The rearrangement uses TRBV30 and TRBJ2-3; 7 positions match TRBD1. Material: PBMCs. The TCR comes from a middle-aged man in good health and CMV-seropositive. For the CDR3, the DNA is TGTGCCTGGAGTGGGGACAGTAGCACAGATACGCAGTATTTT. Its protein product is CAWSGDSSTDTQYF.